The next 13 T cell receptor beta chains were all read from a single sample in a study of T cells in Graves' hyperthyroidism and ophthalmopathy. Amplified regions were TCR beta CDR3 sequences from RNA transcripts. When the TCR CDR3 underwent first-round RT-PCR, the HTBI primer set was used. MiXCR was run by TCRdb on the multiplex PCR reads, yielding one entry per CDR3 protein. Of 450,000 to 550,000 distinct CDR3 sequences listed, about 24% are singletons. Sequenced material: blood. These receptors were collected from a woman under 40 with Graves' ophthalmopathy.

The chain uses TRBV6-2 or TRBV6-3 and TRBJ2-5, with D unclear. Trimming took off 6 bases at V and 5 bases at J, with 16 bases between the two ends. CDR1 and CDR2 from the germline V gene are MNHEY and SVGEGT. This CDR3 is 14 amino acids long. As DNA, the CDR3 is TGTGCCAGCAGCCCCTTTTCCCCCGGGGAGACCCAGTACTTC. It codes for CASSPFSPGETQYF.

Many counts were recorded for this clonotype. The J gene is TRBJ1-2, the V gene TRBV19, with a tentative D call TRBD1 (6 bases). With 2 bases removed from V and 6 bases from J, the gap between germline ends came to 22 bases. This CDR3 contains 17 residues. Germline CDR1 is LNHDA and CDR2 is SQIVND (reference sequence). CDR3 bases: TGTGCCAGTAGTATAATGGGCTACAGGGAGGCCCTGGATGGCTACACCTTC. Translated: CASSIMGYREALDGYTF.

The chain carries TRBV12-3 or TRBV12-4 and TRBJ2-7, with D possibly TRBD1 on 6 matching bases. CDR3 length: 13 amino acids. Trimming removed 6 bases from V and 6 bases from J, with 15 bases in between. CDR3 in amino acids: CASSLNRAGEQYF. In DNA form, the CDR3 reads TGTGCCAGCAGCCTCAACAGGGCAGGCGAGCAGTACTTC.

Many counts were recorded for this clonotype. This rearrangement joins TRBV18 to TRBJ2-4, with D possibly being TRBD1 (5 bases). Looked up from germline, CDR1 is KGHSH and CDR2 is LQKENI. This CDR3 region has 16 residues. V was clipped by 0 bases and J by 6 bases, with 15 bases between them. The CDR3 spells CASSPPSSRQGNIQYF. For the CDR3, the DNA is TGTGCCAGCTCACCACCGAGTAGCCGTCAGGGAAACATTCAGTACTTC.

As to this clonotype: A clone one base away is much larger, so this may be a read error. The chain is built from TRBV18 and TRBJ2-5; 7 bases line up with TRBD2. Germline CDR1 is KGHSH and CDR2 is LQKENI. This CDR3 has 15 residues. The CDR3 region is CASSPRSGVQEIQYF. CDR3 DNA: TGTGCCAGCTCACCAAGAAGCGGGGTCCAAGAGATCCAGTACTTC.

The J gene is TRBJ2-7, the V gene TRBV29-1; no clear D gene. V lost 6 bases and J 0 bases, leaving 12 bases between the germline ends. The CDR3 is 13 amino acids. Germline V gene sequence: CDR1 SQVTM, CDR2 ANQGSEA. The CDR3 DNA is TGCAGCGTGCTTGACGGTAGCTCCTACGAGCAGTACTTC. It encodes CSVLDGSSYEQYF.

This clonotype was recorded at least ten times. Here the CDR3 DNA reads TGTGCCAGCAGCCCAGGACAGACTTTGAACACTGAAGCTTTCTTT. Amino acid sequence: CASSPGQTLNTEAFF. The rearrangement uses TRBV4-2 and TRBJ1-1; D may be TRBD1 (6 bases). With 4 bases removed from V and 0 bases from J, the gap between germline ends came to 12 bases. The CDR3 runs 15 residues. Germline assignment: CDR1 LGHNA and CDR2 YNFKEQ.

This clonotype has a handful of counts. The CDR3: CASTSTGVNTEAFF. CDR3 bases: TGTGCCAGTACCTCGACAGGGGTGAACACTGAAGCTTTCTTT. The chain joins TRBV19 to TRBJ1-1; TRBD1 matches 8 bases. The CDR3 spans 14 residues. The germline V gene encodes CDR1 LNHDA and CDR2 SQIVND (reference sequence). The V and J ends lost 7 bases and 0 bases, in that order; junction bases with no gene match: 4.

This clonotype came up many times. The chain combines TRBV24-1 with TRBJ2-7; 9 nucleotides agree with TRBD1. The junction had 2 bases not matched to a gene; V was cut back by 2 bases and J by 1 base. The CDR3 totals 15 residues. CDR1 KGHDR and CDR2 SFDVKD come from the germline V gene. This CDR3 is CATSDSGTGSYEQYF. DNA for the CDR3: TGTGCCACCAGTGATTCCGGGACAGGGTCCTACGAGCAGTACTTC.

This clonotype was counted at least ten times. The rearrangement uses TRBV6-2 or TRBV6-3 and TRBJ2-7; D gene uncertain. The V end lost 0 bases, the J end lost 0 bases, and 18 bases lay between the germline ends. CDR1 is MNHEY, CDR2 SVGEGT, per germline. The CDR3 contains 18 residues. CDR3 residues: CASSYSSPVWASSYEQYF. CDR3 bases: TGTGCCAGCAGTTACTCGAGCCCCGTGTGGGCAAGCTCCTACGAGCAGTACTTC.

This clonotype came up many times. The chain combines TRBV29-1 with TRBJ2-7; D is unclear. Trimming left V 7 bases short and J 0 bases short, with 13 bases between. CDR1 and CDR2 (germline): SQVTM, ANQGSEA. CDR3 length: 13 amino acids. The CDR3 is CSATIADSYEQYF. The CDR3 nucleotides are TGCAGCGCAACGATTGCAGACTCCTACGAGCAGTACTTC.

This clonotype has ten or more counts. This chain connects TRBV7-9 to TRBJ1-1; maybe TRBD1 (6 bases). The germline V gene encodes CDR1 SEHNR and CDR2 FQNEAQ (reference sequence). This CDR3 has 15 residues. The V gene lost 7 bases and the J gene lost 3 bases, with 18 bases spanning the gap. CDR3 in DNA: TGTGCCAGCATCGAGGAGGGGGGCGTGGACACTGAAGCTTTCTTT. Its protein product is CASIEEGGVDTEAFF.

The chain combines TRBV6-1 with TRBJ1-3; 8 bases map to TRBD1. CDR3 size: 16 residues. From germline, CDR1 is MNHNS and CDR2 SASEGT. V was clipped by 6 bases and J by 0 bases; unmatched bases: 7. The CDR3, as DNA: TGTGCCAGCAGGTCGGGACAGGATAGCTCTGGAAACACCATATATTTT. Its translation is CASRSGQDSSGNTIYF.